The 16 T cell receptor beta chains presented below share a single source sample, sequenced in a study of radiotherapy plus CTLA-4 blockade in lung cancer. The protocol was immunoSEQ multiplex PCR, while the TCRdb copy is restricted to in-frame clones and leaves out a portion. The sample lists 9,500 to 15,000 clones, about 88% seen once, with 25% to 35% in the top ten. The sample here was peripheral blood, taken from a patient treated with radiotherapy plus ipilimumab. These receptors all come from a human donor with non-small cell lung cancer that progressed on radiotherapy plus ipilimumab.

J is TRBJ2-7 and V is TRBV6-5, with 11 bases lining up with TRBD2. Germline lookup yields CDR1 MNHEY and CDR2 SVGAGI. This CDR3 region has 16 residues. J lost 0 bases, V lost 4 bases, and 5 bases had no gene match. Here the CDR3 DNA reads TGTGCCAGCAGTTCCATCCTAGCGGGGGGCTCCTACGAGCAGTACTTC. Protein product: CASSSILAGGSYEQYF.

This clone has only a few counts. V gene TRBV7-3 combines with J gene TRBJ2-3; D remains unclear. Between the trimmed V and J ends, which lost 3 bases and 2 bases, there was a span of 6 bases. This CDR3 region has 13 residues. Germline V CDR1 and CDR2: SGHTA, FQGTGA. CDR3 nucleotides: TGTGCCAGCAGCTTCGACCACACAGATACGCAGTATTTT. The encoded protein is CASSFDHTDTQYF.

This clone was recorded a few times. The chain couples TRBV6-1 to TRBJ1-5; D possibly corresponds to TRBD1 (6 bases). The V and J ends lost 11 bases and 3 bases respectively, with 14 bases between them. In germline, CDR1 is MNHNS, CDR2 SASEGT. The CDR3 contains 13 residues. CDR3 DNA: TGTGCCTCCAGAGGGGGGAACAATCAGCCCCAGCATTTT. This encodes CASRGGNNQPQHF.

This clone was seen once. The same CDR3 also results from other DNA sequences found in this sample. The rearrangement links TRBV19 to TRBJ1-1; D is ambiguous. Germline values: CDR1 LNHDA, CDR2 SQIVND (reference sequence). V gave up 7 bases and J gave up 2 bases, with 8 bases separating them. This CDR3 spans 12 amino acids. CDR3 in amino acids: CASKQLNTEAFF. The CDR3 bases are TGTGCCAGTAAACAACTCAACACTGAAGCTTTCTTT. Combining the CDR3 with reference TRBV19 and TRBJ1-1 gives the whole variable domain DGGITQSPKYLFRKEGQNVTLSCEQNLNHDAMYWYRQDPGQGLRLIYYSQIVNDFQKGDIAEGYSVSREKKESFPLTVTSAQKNPTAFYLCASKQLNTEAFFGQGTRLTVV.

This rearrangement joins TRBV10-3 to TRBJ2-7; D perhaps matches TRBD1 (5 bases). V was shortened by 5 bases and J by 3 bases, with 11 bases between the two germline ends. Germline V lookup: CDR1 ENHRY, CDR2 SYGVKD. The CDR3 has 13 residues. The CDR3 coding sequence is TGTGCCATCAGTTTATCGACAGACTACGAGCAGTACTTC. Translating gives CAISLSTDYEQYF.

V is TRBV14 and J is TRBJ2-5; D remains unclear. This CDR3 has 14 amino acids. Trimming removed 4 bases from V and 5 bases from J, with 14 bases in between. Germline V lookup: CDR1 SGHDN, CDR2 FVKESK. Here the CDR3 DNA reads TGTGCCAGCAGCCCAAGGGAACCTGTGGAGACCCAGTACTTC. Amino acids: CASSPREPVETQYF. The full variable domain, with the rest looked up from reference TRBV14 and TRBJ2-5, is EAGVTQFPSHSVIEKGQTVTLRCDPISGHDNLYWYRRVMGKEIKFLLHFVKESKQDESGMPNNRFLAERTGGTYSTLKVQPAELEDSGVYFCASSPREPVETQYFGPGTRLLVL.

V usage is TRBV21-1 and J usage is TRBJ2-2; the D call of TRBD1 is as the table states it, not checked on the DNA. TRBV21-1 is classified as a pseudogene. This CDR3 has 14 amino acids. The CDR3 DNA reads as TGTGCCAGCAGCTCCGGGACAGTTCCCGGGGAGCTGTTTTTT. It is translated as CASSSGTVPGELFF.

The rearrangement links TRBV7-6 to TRBJ2-3; no definite D call. Trimming took 2 bases from V and 4 from J, leaving 7 bases between them. Germline CDR1 and CDR2: SGHVS and FNYEAQ. The CDR3 is 13 amino acids. The CDR3 DNA follows: TGTGCCAGCAGCTTACTTGGCGCAGATACGCAGTATTTT. Its translation is CASSLLGADTQYF.

This chain uses TRBV7-2 with TRBJ2-3, with unresolved D. Germline values: CDR1 SGHTA, CDR2 FQGNSA. V lost 5 bases to trimming and J lost 0 bases, with 12 bases between them. This CDR3 comprises 15 residues. CDR3 nucleotide sequence: TGTGCCAGCAGCCCCCCGGGTAGTAGCACAGATACGCAGTATTTT. Encoded protein: CASSPPGSSTDTQYF.

V gene TRBV9 combines with J gene TRBJ2-3, with 7 bases fitting TRBD2. In germline, CDR1 is SGDLS, CDR2 YYNGEE. CDR3 size: 17 residues. Losses at the gene ends were 0 bases for V and 1 base for J; bases not matched to a gene: 8. The CDR3 spells CASSVGWGGAGTDTQYF. CDR3 coding DNA: TGTGCCAGCAGCGTAGGTTGGGGAGGGGCGGGCACAGATACGCAGTATTTT.

The chain employs TRBV19 and TRBJ1-1; D not certain. The ends were cut back, 3 bases at V and 2 bases at J, with 7 bases in the middle. Germline assignment: CDR1 LNHDA and CDR2 SQIVND (reference sequence). CDR3 length equals 13 residues. The DNA for the CDR3 is TGTGCCAGTAGTATGACAAAAAACACTGAAGCTTTCTTT. Translated: CASSMTKNTEAFF.

V and J are TRBV7-9 and TRBJ2-1, with 8 nucleotides matching TRBD2. V dropped 5 bases and J dropped 2; count of bases not matched to a gene: 5. CDR1 is SEHNR and CDR2 is FQNEAQ in the germline V gene (reference sequence). The length of the CDR3 is 15 residues. In DNA, the CDR3 is TGTGCCAGCAGCCTCACGGGGGGGCCCTACAATGAGCAGTTCTTC. It translates to CASSLTGGPYNEQFF.

The CDR3 nucleotides are TGCAGCGTTGAAGCCCGTTTGACAGGGCAGGCAGATACGCAGTATTTT. It translates to CSVEARLTGQADTQYF. This chain links TRBV29-1 with TRBJ2-3; 7 bases map to TRBD1. The CDR3 spans 16 residues. After removal of 1 base from V and 4 bases from J, the junction contained 11 bases not matched to a gene. Looked up from germline, CDR1 is SQVTM and CDR2 is ANQGSEA.

CDR3 sequence (DNA): TGTGCCAGTAAGGTGGGAACGGACACTGAAGCTTTCTTT. The encoded protein is CASKVGTDTEAFF. V usage is TRBV6-6 and J usage is TRBJ1-1; unclear D gene. Germline CDR1 is MNHNY and CDR2 is SVGAGI (reference sequence). V lost 9 bases, J lost 3 bases, and 14 bases lay in between. The CDR3 runs to 13 residues.

This clone appeared a few times. The rearrangement links TRBV6-1 to TRBJ2-3; no clear D gene. Germline CDR1 and CDR2: MNHNS and SASEGT. The CDR3 sequence is 14 residues long. Trimming took 1 base from V and 4 from J, leaving 9 bases between them. The CDR3 protein is CASSEGPVADTQYF. The CDR3 DNA sequence: TGTGCCAGCAGTGAAGGCCCGGTAGCAGATACGCAGTATTTT.

The V and J genes are TRBV27 and TRBJ2-1, with 7 positions matching TRBD2. With 6 bases clipped from V and 3 bases from J, the junction kept 2 bases outside the gene matches. The CDR3 spans 13 residues. Germline V gives CDR1 MNHEY, CDR2 SMNVEV (reference sequence). CDR3 region: CASSRGVYNEQFF. Written as DNA, the CDR3 is TGTGCCAGCAGCCGGGGGGTCTACAATGAGCAGTTCTTC.